This T cell receptor (beta chain) was captured by sequencing in a study of CD8 T cell repertoires and HIV-1 epitope variants. Study information: Controls were a CMV, EBV and flu pool, Ebola AY9, and no peptide.

Produced via immunoSEQ multiplex PCR; TCRdb's table is partial and in-frame only. This table has 6,000 to 6,500 clones, 60% to 75% appearing once. V was pared by 4 bases and J by 9 bases, with 13 bases between. The CDR3 has 13 amino acids. General observations from the study: The TAALDMSHF plasma variant had no responses, unlike KF9 (about five clonotypes) and HW9 (one).

Note on this clone: Its target is not known.

This receptor was obtained from a male donor with HIV. Material for sequencing was cultured CD8+ T cells derived from PBMCs. V is TRBV7-1 and J is TRBJ2-1; D not resolved. TRBV7-1 is flagged as an ORF with uncertain function. In DNA, the CDR3 is TGTGCCAGCAGCTTAGACGGTGCCAGTGAGCAGTTCTTC. It codes for CASSLDGASEQFF.